This T cell receptor (beta chain) was profiled in a study of T cell changes during pregnancy in multiple sclerosis. Trimming cost V 4 bases and J 2 bases; bases outside gene matches: 1. Germline V lookup: CDR1 SGHRS, CDR2 YFSETQ. The CDR3 has 13 amino acids. TCRdb keeps only in-frame clones here, not all; method: immunoSEQ multiplex PCR. The data show around 84,000 clones, about 94% seen once. The chain has TRBV5-1 and TRBJ2-3, with TRBD2 matching over 7 bases. This TCR was recovered from a female donor in good health, enrolled as a control in a pregnancy study. Sequenced material: peripheral blood, taken in the second trimester of pregnancy. CDR3: CASSAGVTDTQYF. In nucleotides, the CDR3 is TGCGCCAGCAGCGCGGGGGTCACAGATACGCAGTATTTT.